This record covers a single TCR beta chain. This entry is derived from a study of blood T cell repertoires in COVID-19. Study overall: There were acute and convalescent COVID-19 samples, and they came from the United States, Italy and Spain.

TCRdb's copy holds only in-frame clones and misses some; the assay was immunoSEQ multiplex PCR. The sample has about 49,000 clones; around 86% are singletons. This receptor was identified in an elderly woman with COVID-19, enrolled during active disease. Sequenced sample: peripheral blood.

The CDR3 protein is CASSLQVTDTQYF. CDR3 DNA: TGTGCCAGCAGCTTACAGGTCACAGATACGCAGTATTTT. The V and J genes are TRBV7-9 and TRBJ2-3; D ambiguous. The CDR3 runs 13 residues. V lost 2 bases and J 2 bases, leaving 5 bases between the germline ends. CDR1 and CDR2 (germline): SEHNR, FQNEAQ (reference sequence).